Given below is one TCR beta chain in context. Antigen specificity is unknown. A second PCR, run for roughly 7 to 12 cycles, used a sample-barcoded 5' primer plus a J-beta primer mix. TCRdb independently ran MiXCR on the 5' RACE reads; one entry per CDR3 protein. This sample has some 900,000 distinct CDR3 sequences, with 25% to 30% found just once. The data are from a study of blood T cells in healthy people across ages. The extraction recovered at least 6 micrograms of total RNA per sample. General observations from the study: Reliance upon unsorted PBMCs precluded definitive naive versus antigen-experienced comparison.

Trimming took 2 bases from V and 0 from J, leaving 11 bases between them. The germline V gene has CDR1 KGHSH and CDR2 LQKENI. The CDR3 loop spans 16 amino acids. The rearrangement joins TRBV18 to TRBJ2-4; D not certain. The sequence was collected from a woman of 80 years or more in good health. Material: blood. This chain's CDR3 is CASSPGEGLAKNIQYF. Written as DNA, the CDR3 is TGTGCCAGCTCACCAGGGGAAGGCCTAGCCAAAAACATTCAGTACTTC.